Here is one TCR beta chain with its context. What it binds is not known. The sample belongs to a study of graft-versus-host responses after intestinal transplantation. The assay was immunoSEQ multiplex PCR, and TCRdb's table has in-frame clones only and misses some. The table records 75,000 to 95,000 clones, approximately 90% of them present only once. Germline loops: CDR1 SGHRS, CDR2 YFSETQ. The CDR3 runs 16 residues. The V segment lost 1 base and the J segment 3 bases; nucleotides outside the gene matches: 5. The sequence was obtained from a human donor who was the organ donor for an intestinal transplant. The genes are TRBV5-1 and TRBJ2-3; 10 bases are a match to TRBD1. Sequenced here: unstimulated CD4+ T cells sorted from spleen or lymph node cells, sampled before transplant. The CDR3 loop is CASSLRPGQGTDTQYF. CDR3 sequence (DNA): TGCGCCAGCAGCTTGAGACCGGGACAGGGGACAGATACGCAGTATTTT.